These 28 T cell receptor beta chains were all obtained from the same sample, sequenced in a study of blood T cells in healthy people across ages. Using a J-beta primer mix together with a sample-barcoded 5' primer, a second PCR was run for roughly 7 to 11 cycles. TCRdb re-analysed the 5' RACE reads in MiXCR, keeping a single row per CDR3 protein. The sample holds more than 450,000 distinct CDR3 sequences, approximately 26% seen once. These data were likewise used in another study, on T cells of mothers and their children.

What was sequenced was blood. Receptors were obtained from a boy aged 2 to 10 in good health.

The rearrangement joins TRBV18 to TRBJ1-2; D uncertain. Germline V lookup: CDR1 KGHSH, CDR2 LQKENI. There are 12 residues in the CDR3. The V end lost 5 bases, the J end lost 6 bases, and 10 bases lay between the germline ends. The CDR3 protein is CASSLNTDGYTF. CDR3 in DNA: TGTGCCAGCTCATTAAACACGGATGGCTACACCTTC.

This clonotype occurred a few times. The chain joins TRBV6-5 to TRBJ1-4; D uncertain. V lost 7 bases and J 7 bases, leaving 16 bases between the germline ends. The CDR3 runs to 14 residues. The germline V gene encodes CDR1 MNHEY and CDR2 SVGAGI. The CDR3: CASKFGRTVEKLFF. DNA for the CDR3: TGTGCCAGCAAATTCGGACGTACTGTTGAAAAACTGTTTTTT.

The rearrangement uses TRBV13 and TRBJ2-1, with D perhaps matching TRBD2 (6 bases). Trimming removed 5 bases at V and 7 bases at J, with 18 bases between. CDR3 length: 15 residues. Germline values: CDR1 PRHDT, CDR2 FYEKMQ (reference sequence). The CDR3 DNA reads TGTGCCAGCAGCGTCAACCGGGACTCCGAAAATGAGCAGTTCTTC. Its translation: CASSVNRDSENEQFF.

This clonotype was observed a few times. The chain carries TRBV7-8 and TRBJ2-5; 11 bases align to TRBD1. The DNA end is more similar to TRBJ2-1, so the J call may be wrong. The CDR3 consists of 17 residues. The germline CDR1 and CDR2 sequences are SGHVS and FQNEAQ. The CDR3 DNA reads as TGTGCCAGCAGCTTAGGATCCGGGACAGGGGGCTACAATGAGCAGTTCTTC. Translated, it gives CASSLGSGTGGYNEQFF.

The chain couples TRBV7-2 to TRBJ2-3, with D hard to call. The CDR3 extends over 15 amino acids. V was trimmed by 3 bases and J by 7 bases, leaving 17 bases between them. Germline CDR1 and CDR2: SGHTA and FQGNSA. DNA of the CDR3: TGTGCCAGCAGCTTCGACCGGGCCAGAATAAATACGCAGTATTTT. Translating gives CASSFDRARINTQYF.

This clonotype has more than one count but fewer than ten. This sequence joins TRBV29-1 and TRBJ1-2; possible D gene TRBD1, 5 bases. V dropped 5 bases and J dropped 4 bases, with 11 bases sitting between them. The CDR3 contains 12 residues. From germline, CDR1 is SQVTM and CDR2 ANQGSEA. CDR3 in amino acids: CSVRGESYGYTF. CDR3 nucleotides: TGCAGCGTTCGGGGGGAGAGCTATGGCTACACCTTC.

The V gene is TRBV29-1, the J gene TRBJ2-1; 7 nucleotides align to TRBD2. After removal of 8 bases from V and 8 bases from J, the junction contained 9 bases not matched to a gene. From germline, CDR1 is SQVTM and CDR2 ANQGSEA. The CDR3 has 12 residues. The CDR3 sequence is CSSGQGGDEQFF. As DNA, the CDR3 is TGCAGCTCGGGCCAGGGAGGGGATGAGCAGTTCTTC.

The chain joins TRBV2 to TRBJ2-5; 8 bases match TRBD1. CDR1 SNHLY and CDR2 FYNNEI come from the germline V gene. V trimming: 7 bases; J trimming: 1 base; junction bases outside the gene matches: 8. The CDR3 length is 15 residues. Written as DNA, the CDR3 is TGTGCCAGCACCGACCGACAGGGGATCCAAGAGACCCAGTACTTC. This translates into CASTDRQGIQETQYF.

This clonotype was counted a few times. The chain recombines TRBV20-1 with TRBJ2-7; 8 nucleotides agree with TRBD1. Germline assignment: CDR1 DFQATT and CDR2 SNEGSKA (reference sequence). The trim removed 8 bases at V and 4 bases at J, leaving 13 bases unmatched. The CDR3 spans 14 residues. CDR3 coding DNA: TGCAGTCCAAGTACCGGGACAGGTGCTTACGAGCAGTACTTC. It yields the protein CSPSTGTGAYEQYF.

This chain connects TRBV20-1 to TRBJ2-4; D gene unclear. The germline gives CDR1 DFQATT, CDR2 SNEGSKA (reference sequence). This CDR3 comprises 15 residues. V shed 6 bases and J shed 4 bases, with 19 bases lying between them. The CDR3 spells CSAPRSGERKNIQYF. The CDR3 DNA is TGCAGTGCCCCCCGCTCCGGTGAGCGTAAAAACATTCAGTACTTC.

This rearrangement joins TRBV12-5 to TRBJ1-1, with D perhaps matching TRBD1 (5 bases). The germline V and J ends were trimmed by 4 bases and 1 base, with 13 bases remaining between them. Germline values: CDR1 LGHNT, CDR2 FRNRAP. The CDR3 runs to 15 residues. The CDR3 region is CASGSVGGANTEAFF. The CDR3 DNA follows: TGTGCTAGTGGTTCGGTCGGTGGGGCGAACACTGAAGCTTTCTTT. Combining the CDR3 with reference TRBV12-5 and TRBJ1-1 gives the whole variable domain DARVTQTPRHKVTEMGQEVTMRCQPILGHNTVFWYRQTMMQGLELLAYFRNRAPLDDSGMPKDRFSAEMPDATLATLKIQPSEPRDSAVYFCASGSVGGANTEAFFGQGTRLTVV.

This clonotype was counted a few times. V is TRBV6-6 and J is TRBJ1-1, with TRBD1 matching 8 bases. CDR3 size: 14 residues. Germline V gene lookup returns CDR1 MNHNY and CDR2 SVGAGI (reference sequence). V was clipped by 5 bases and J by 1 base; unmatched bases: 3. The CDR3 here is CASSDRGGNTEAFF. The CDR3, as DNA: TGTGCCAGCAGTGACAGGGGAGGGAACACTGAAGCTTTCTTT.

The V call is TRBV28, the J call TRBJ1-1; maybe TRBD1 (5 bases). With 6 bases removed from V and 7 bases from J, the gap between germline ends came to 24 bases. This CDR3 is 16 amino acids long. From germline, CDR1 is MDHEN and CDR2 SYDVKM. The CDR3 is CASRPSQGTPLFEAFF. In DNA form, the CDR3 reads TGTGCCAGCAGGCCCTCCCAGGGAACCCCCTTATTTGAAGCTTTCTTT.

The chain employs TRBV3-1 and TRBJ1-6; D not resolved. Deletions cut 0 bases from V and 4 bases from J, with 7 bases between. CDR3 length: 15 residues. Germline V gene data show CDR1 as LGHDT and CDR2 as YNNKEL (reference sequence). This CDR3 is CASSQDAVYNSPLHF. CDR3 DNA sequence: TGTGCCAGCAGCCAAGACGCGGTTTATAATTCACCCCTCCACTTT.

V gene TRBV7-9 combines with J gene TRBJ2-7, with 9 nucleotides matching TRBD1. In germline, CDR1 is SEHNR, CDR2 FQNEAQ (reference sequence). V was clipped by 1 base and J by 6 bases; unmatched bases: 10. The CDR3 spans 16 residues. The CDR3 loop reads CASSLGSGTGIGEQYF. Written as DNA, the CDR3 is TGTGCCAGCAGCTTAGGGTCCGGGACAGGGATTGGCGAGCAGTACTTC.

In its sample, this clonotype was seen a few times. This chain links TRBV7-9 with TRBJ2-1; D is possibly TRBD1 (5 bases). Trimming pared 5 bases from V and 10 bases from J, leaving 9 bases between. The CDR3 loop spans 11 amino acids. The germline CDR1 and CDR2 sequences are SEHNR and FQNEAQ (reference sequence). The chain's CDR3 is CASSLRTEQFF. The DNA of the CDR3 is TGTGCCAGCAGCCTAAGGACAGAGCAGTTCTTC.

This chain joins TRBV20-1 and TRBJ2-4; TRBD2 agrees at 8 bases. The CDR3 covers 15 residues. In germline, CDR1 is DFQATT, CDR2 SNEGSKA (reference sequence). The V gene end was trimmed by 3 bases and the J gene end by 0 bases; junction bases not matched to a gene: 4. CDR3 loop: CSARGSGVAKNIQYF. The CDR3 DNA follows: TGCAGTGCTAGGGGTAGCGGGGTAGCCAAAAACATTCAGTACTTC.

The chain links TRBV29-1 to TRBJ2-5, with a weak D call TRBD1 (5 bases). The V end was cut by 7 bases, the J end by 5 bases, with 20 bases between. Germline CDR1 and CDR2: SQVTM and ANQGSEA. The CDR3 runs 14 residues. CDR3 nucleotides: TGCAGCGGGGGTGGGGCAAGTGGAGCGGAGACCCAGTACTTC. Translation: CSGGGASGAETQYF. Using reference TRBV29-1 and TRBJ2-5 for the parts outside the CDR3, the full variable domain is SAVISQKPSRDICQRGTSLTIQCQVDSQVTMMFWYRQQPGQSLTLIATANQGSEATYESGFVIDKFPISRPNLTFSTLTVSNMSPEDSSIYLCSGGGASGAETQYFGPGTRLLVL.

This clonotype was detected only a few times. CDR3 protein: CASSLGGGSEYNEQFF. CDR3 in DNA: TGCGCCAGCAGCTTGGGTGGGGGGAGCGAATACAATGAGCAGTTCTTC. This rearrangement joins TRBV5-1 to TRBJ2-1, with D tentatively TRBD2 (6 bases). This CDR3 is 16 amino acids long. Germline values: CDR1 SGHRS, CDR2 YFSETQ. The V end was cut by 0 bases, the J end by 4 bases, with 14 bases between.

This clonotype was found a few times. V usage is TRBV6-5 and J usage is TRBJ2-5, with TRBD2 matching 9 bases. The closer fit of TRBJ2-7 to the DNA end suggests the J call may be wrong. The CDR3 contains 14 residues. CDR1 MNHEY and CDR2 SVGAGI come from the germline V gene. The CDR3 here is CASSRGRGNYEQYF. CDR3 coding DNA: TGTGCCAGCAGCCGCGGGAGGGGAAACTACGAGCAGTACTTC.

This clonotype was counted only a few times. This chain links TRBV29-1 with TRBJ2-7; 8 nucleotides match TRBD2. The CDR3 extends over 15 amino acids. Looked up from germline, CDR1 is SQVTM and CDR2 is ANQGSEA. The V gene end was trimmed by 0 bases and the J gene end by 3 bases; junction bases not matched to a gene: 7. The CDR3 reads CSVEDGGGGSYEQYF. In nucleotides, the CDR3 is TGCAGCGTTGAAGATGGCGGCGGGGGGAGCTACGAGCAGTACTTC.

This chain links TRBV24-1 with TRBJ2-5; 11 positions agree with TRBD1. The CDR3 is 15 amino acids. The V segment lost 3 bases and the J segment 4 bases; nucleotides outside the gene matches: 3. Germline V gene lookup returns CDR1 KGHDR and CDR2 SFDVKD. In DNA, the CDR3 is TGTGCCACCAGTGATGGGGGGACAGGGGGAGAGACCCAGTACTTC. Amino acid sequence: CATSDGGTGGETQYF.

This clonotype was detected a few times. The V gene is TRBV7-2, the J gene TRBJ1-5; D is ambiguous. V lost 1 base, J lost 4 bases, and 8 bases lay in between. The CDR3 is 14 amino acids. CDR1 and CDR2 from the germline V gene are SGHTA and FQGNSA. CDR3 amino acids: CASSLVEGNQPQHF. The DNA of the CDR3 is TGTGCCAGCAGCTTAGTGGAAGGGAATCAGCCCCAGCATTTT.

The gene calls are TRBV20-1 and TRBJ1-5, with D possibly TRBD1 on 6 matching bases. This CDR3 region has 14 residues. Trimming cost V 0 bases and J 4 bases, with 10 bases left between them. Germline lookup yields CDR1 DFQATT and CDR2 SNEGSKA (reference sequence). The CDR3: CSARDGQTNQPQHF. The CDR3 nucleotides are TGCAGTGCTAGAGATGGACAGACTAATCAGCCCCAGCATTTT.

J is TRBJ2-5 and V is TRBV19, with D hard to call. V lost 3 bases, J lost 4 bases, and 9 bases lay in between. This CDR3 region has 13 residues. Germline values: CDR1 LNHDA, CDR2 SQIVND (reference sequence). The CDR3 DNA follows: TGTGCCAGTAGTATGCTGGAGCGAGAGACCCAGTACTTC. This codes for CASSMLERETQYF.

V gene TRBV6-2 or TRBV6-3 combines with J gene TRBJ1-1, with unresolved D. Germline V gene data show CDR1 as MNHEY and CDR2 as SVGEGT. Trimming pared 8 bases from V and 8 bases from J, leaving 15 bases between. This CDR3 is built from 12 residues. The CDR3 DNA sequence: TGTGCCAGCGAAGGACCATACCGGGAAGCTTTCTTT. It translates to CASEGPYREAFF.

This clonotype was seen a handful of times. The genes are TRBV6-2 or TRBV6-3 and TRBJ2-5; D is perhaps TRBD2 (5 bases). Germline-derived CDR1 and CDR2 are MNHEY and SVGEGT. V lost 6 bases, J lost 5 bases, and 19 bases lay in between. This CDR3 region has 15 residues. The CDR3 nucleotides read TGTGCCAGCAGCCGACCGGTGGCTAGCCATGAGACCCAGTACTTC. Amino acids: CASSRPVASHETQYF.

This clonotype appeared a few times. The CDR3 DNA reads as TGTGCCAGCAGCCACGGGGGGCCCTATGGCTACACCTTC. Amino acids: CASSHGGPYGYTF. The rearrangement links TRBV5-5 to TRBJ1-2, with D tentatively TRBD1 (6 bases). Trimming removed 4 bases at V and 4 bases at J, with 11 bases between. Germline V gives CDR1 SGHKS, CDR2 YYEKEE (reference sequence). This CDR3 contains 13 residues. The full variable domain, with the rest looked up from reference TRBV5-5 and TRBJ1-2, is DAGVTQSPTHLIKTRGQQVTLRCSPISGHKSVSWYQQVLGQGPQFIFQYYEKEERGRGNFPDRFSARQFPNYSSELNVNALLLGDSALYLCASSHGGPYGYTFGSGTRLTVV.